Listed below are T cell receptor beta chains from one sample, sequenced in a study of T cells in Graves' hyperthyroidism and ophthalmopathy. MiXCR, run by TCRdb on the multiplex PCR reads, gives a single entry per CDR3 protein. The sample has fewer than 500,000 distinct CDR3 sequences, approximately 14% seen once. Sequencing was performed on blood. These TCRs come from a man between 18 and 35 years old with Graves' ophthalmopathy. The CDR3 runs from the conserved cysteine through the conserved F or W. The order of the fields is J gene, clone size, D gene, CDR3 length, V gene, CDR3 protein, CDR3 DNA. D genes are given only for firm matches. Some rows mark clone size as missing; the rest say once, few, many or name a class of expanded clone.

j_gene: TRBJ2-2; abundance: many; d_gene: -; len: 14; v_gene: TRBV3-1; CDR3aa: CASSRFTNTGELFF; CDR3nt: TGTGCCAGCAGCCGTTTTACGAACACCGGGGAGCTGTTTTTT
j_gene: TRBJ2-7; abundance: many; d_gene: TRBD1; len: 15; v_gene: TRBV9; CDR3aa: CASSVKGQGSYEQYF; CDR3nt: TGTGCCAGCAGCGTAAAAGGACAGGGCTCCTACGAGCAGTACTTC
j_gene: TRBJ2-1; abundance: many; d_gene: -; len: 15; v_gene: TRBV27; CDR3aa: CASTLLGGKYNEQFF; CDR3nt: TGTGCCAGCACCCTACTTGGGGGGAAATACAATGAGCAGTTCTTC
j_gene: TRBJ1-5; abundance: few; d_gene: TRBD1; len: 15; v_gene: TRBV18; CDR3aa: CASSPKGTGHQPQHF; CDR3nt: TGTGCCAGCTCACCTAAAGGGACAGGTCATCAGCCCCAGCATTTT
j_gene: TRBJ2-1; abundance: many; d_gene: -; len: 13; v_gene: TRBV5-5; CDR3aa: CASSLIRTNEQFF; CDR3nt: TGTGCCAGCAGCTTGATCCGGACCAATGAGCAGTTCTTC
j_gene: TRBJ1-2; abundance: many; d_gene: -; len: 17; v_gene: TRBV29-1; CDR3aa: CSVEVGGGDKGEYGYTF; CDR3nt: TGCAGCGTTGAAGTAGGCGGGGGGGACAAAGGCGAATATGGCTACACCTTC
j_gene: TRBJ1-4; abundance: -; d_gene: -; len: 17; v_gene: TRBV6-1; CDR3aa: CASTPGPTEATNEKLFF; CDR3nt: TGTGCCAGCACCCCAGGACCGACGGAGGCAACTAATGAAAAACTGTTTTTT
j_gene: TRBJ1-1; abundance: many; d_gene: -; len: 16; v_gene: TRBV18; CDR3aa: CASSPTQGIMNTEAFF; CDR3nt: TGTGCCAGCTCCCCAACACAGGGCATCATGAACACTGAAGCTTTCTTT
j_gene: TRBJ1-2; abundance: many; d_gene: -; len: 14; v_gene: TRBV6-1; CDR3aa: CASSEGGAGNGYTF; CDR3nt: TGTGCCAGCAGTGAAGGGGGCGCCGGGAATGGCTACACCTTC
j_gene: TRBJ2-1; abundance: -; d_gene: TRBD2; len: 13; v_gene: TRBV20-1; CDR3aa: CSASSGGYNEQFF; CDR3nt: TGCAGTGCCTCTAGCGGGGGTTACAATGAGCAGTTCTTC
j_gene: TRBJ2-5; abundance: many; d_gene: TRBD2; len: 17; v_gene: TRBV6-1; CDR3aa: CASSEPFSGGARETQYF; CDR3nt: TGTGCCAGCAGTGAACCGTTTAGCGGGGGGGCCCGGGAGACCCAGTACTTC
j_gene: TRBJ1-4; abundance: -; d_gene: -; len: 12; v_gene: TRBV10-1; CDR3aa: CASLRTNEKLFF; CDR3nt: TGCGCCAGTCTTAGGACTAATGAAAAACTGTTTTTT
j_gene: TRBJ1-1; abundance: many; d_gene: -; len: 12; v_gene: TRBV2; CDR3aa: CASSPWNTEAFF; CDR3nt: TGTGCCAGCAGCCCATGGAACACTGAAGCTTTCTTT
j_gene: TRBJ2-3; abundance: -; d_gene: TRBD1; len: 15; v_gene: TRBV3-1; CDR3aa: CASSLRDRYTDTQYF; CDR3nt: TGTGCCAGCAGCCTCCGGGACAGGTACACAGATACGCAGTATTTT
j_gene: TRBJ2-2; abundance: few; d_gene: TRBD2; len: 16; v_gene: TRBV10-2; CDR3aa: CASSSSGRLNTGELFF; CDR3nt: TGCGCCAGCAGCAGTAGCGGGAGGTTGAACACCGGGGAGCTGTTTTTT
j_gene: TRBJ1-1; abundance: -; d_gene: -; len: 13; v_gene: TRBV19; CDR3aa: CASSMGGITEAFF; CDR3nt: TGTGCCAGTAGTATGGGGGGCATCACTGAAGCTTTCTTT
j_gene: TRBJ2-2; abundance: many; d_gene: -; len: 15; v_gene: TRBV5-5; CDR3aa: CASSLISTATGELFF; CDR3nt: TGTGCCAGCAGCTTAATTTCGACTGCCACCGGGGAGCTGTTTTTT
j_gene: TRBJ1-6; abundance: many; d_gene: -; len: 13; v_gene: TRBV20-1; CDR3aa: CSAREYHNSPLHF; CDR3nt: TGCAGTGCTAGAGAATACCATAATTCACCCCTCCACTTT
j_gene: TRBJ1-5; abundance: -; d_gene: -; len: 16; v_gene: TRBV11-2; CDR3aa: CASSLAEEASNQPQHF; CDR3nt: TGTGCCAGCAGCTTAGCGGAAGAGGCGAGCAATCAGCCCCAGCATTTT
j_gene: TRBJ1-4; abundance: many; d_gene: -; len: 14; v_gene: TRBV20-1; CDR3aa: CSAVGLLPNEKLFF; CDR3nt: TGCAGTGCTGTCGGTCTATTGCCTAATGAAAAACTGTTTTTT
j_gene: TRBJ2-3; abundance: -; d_gene: TRBD2; len: 14; v_gene: TRBV10-2; CDR3aa: CASSVGGGADTQYF; CDR3nt: TGCGCCAGCAGTGTAGGCGGGGGGGCAGATACGCAGTATTTT
j_gene: TRBJ1-4; abundance: -; d_gene: -; len: 14; v_gene: TRBV19; CDR3aa: CASRSAATNEKLFF; CDR3nt: TGTGCCAGTAGATCGGCGGCAACTAATGAAAAACTGTTTTTT
j_gene: TRBJ1-2; abundance: many; d_gene: -; len: 13; v_gene: TRBV18; CDR3aa: CASSPGGDYGYTF; CDR3nt: TGTGCCAGCTCACCCGGCGGCGACTATGGCTACACCTTC
j_gene: TRBJ1-2; abundance: many; d_gene: TRBD1; len: 15; v_gene: TRBV5-6; CDR3aa: CASSLYGTGWFGYTF; CDR3nt: TGTGCCAGCAGCTTGTATGGGACAGGGTGGTTTGGCTACACCTTC
j_gene: TRBJ1-1; abundance: many; d_gene: -; len: 14; v_gene: TRBV20-1; CDR3aa: CSADHREENTEAFF; CDR3nt: TGCAGTGCTGACCACAGGGAGGAGAACACTGAAGCTTTCTTT
j_gene: TRBJ1-1; abundance: many; d_gene: -; len: 12; v_gene: TRBV13; CDR3aa: CASSFPRAGAFF; CDR3nt: TGTGCCAGCAGCTTCCCTAGGGCCGGAGCTTTCTTT
j_gene: TRBJ2-7; abundance: few; d_gene: -; len: 14; v_gene: TRBV14; CDR3aa: CASSQDLLDYEQYF; CDR3nt: TGTGCCAGCAGCCAAGATCTTCTAGACTACGAGCAGTACTTC
j_gene: TRBJ2-7; abundance: many; d_gene: TRBD1; len: 16; v_gene: TRBV19; CDR3aa: CASSLRGTDGTYEQYF; CDR3nt: TGTGCCAGTAGTCTCCGAGGGACAGACGGAACCTACGAGCAGTACTTC
j_gene: TRBJ2-2; abundance: once; d_gene: -; len: 14; v_gene: TRBV24-1; CDR3aa: CATSGPGYTGELFF; CDR3nt: TGTGCCACCAGTGGCCCGGGATACACCGGGGAGCTGTTTTTT
j_gene: TRBJ2-3; abundance: few; d_gene: -; len: 13; v_gene: TRBV4-2; CDR3aa: CASSQDLVDTQYF; CDR3nt: TGTGCCAGCAGCCAAGATTTGGTAGATACGCAGTATTTT
j_gene: TRBJ1-5; abundance: many; d_gene: -; len: 15; v_gene: TRBV7-8; CDR3aa: CASSPGGGLNQPQHF; CDR3nt: TGTGCCAGCAGCCCGGGAGGTGGGCTCAATCAGCCCCAGCATTTT
j_gene: TRBJ2-2; abundance: -; d_gene: TRBD2; len: 16; v_gene: TRBV9; CDR3aa: CASSVELADNTGELFF; CDR3nt: TGTGCCAGCAGCGTGGAACTAGCGGACAACACCGGGGAGCTGTTTTTT
j_gene: TRBJ1-5; abundance: -; d_gene: -; len: 17; v_gene: TRBV4-1; CDR3aa: CASSPRRGALRDQPQHF; CDR3nt: TGCGCCAGCAGCCCCCGCCGAGGGGCCCTGAGGGATCAGCCCCAGCATTTT
j_gene: TRBJ1-6; abundance: many; d_gene: -; len: 15; v_gene: TRBV19; CDR3aa: CASNGEGTINSPLHF; CDR3nt: TGTGCCAGTAACGGCGAGGGGACTATCAATTCACCCCTCCACTTT
j_gene: TRBJ1-2; abundance: many; d_gene: -; len: 15; v_gene: TRBV20-1; CDR3aa: CSAYFRLPTGYGYTF; CDR3nt: TGCAGTGCCTATTTTAGACTCCCTACGGGGTATGGCTACACCTTC
j_gene: TRBJ2-1; abundance: many; d_gene: -; len: 12; v_gene: TRBV24-1; CDR3aa: CATSDPHGEQFF; CDR3nt: TGTGCCACCAGTGATCCTCATGGAGAGCAGTTCTTC